The 2 T cell receptor beta chains below were found in one sample sequenced in a study of blood T cell repertoires in COVID-19. This table comes from immunoSEQ multiplex PCR, and its TCRdb copy is limited to in-frame clones, with some not included. Of 200,000 to 250,000 clones in the sample, under 85% were seen once. The sequenced material came from peripheral blood. The receptors were sampled from a woman in her thirties with COVID-19, enrolled during active disease.

The V and J genes are TRBV5-1 and TRBJ2-7; a possible D gene is TRBD2 (6 bases). The V end was cut by 4 bases, the J end by 4 bases, with 15 bases between. CDR1 is SGHRS and CDR2 is YFSETQ in the germline V gene. The CDR3 is 14 residues long. CDR3 DNA: TGCGCCAGCAGCGTAAGTAGCGGTGGTTACGAGCAGTACTTC. Its translation: CASSVSSGGYEQYF.

Regarding this clone: This sample also contains other DNA sequences that code for the same CDR3. The chain joins TRBV2 to TRBJ1-5; TRBD1 agrees at 11 bases. Unmatched junction bases numbered 2, after V lost 6 bases and J lost 4 bases. The CDR3 runs to 14 residues. CDR1 and CDR2 (germline): SNHLY, FYNNEI. Here the CDR3 reads CASSGTGGNQPQHF. The CDR3 DNA reads TGTGCCAGCAGCGGGACAGGGGGAAATCAGCCCCAGCATTTT. The full variable domain, in which reference TRBV2 and TRBJ1-5 provide the parts outside the CDR3, is EPEVTQTPSHQVTQMGQEVILRCVPISNHLYFYWYRQILGQKVEFLVSFYNNEISEKSEIFDDQFSVERPDGSNFTLKIRSTKLEDSAMYFCASSGTGGNQPQHFGDGTRLSIL.